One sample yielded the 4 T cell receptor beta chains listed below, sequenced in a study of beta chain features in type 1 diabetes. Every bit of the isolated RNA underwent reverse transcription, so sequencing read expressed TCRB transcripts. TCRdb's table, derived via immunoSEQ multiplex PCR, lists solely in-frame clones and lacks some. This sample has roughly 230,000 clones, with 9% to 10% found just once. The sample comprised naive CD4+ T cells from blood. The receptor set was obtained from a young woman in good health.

The CDR3: CASSSGRGNTGELFF. The CDR3 DNA follows: TGTGCCAGCAGCTCTGGGCGGGGGAACACCGGGGAGCTGTTTTTT. V usage is TRBV7-6 and J usage is TRBJ2-2; a weak D match, TRBD2 (6 bases). Germline V gene sequence: CDR1 SGHVS, CDR2 FNYEAQ. The CDR3 loop spans 15 amino acids. V was shortened by 4 bases and J by 1 base, with 10 bases between the two germline ends.

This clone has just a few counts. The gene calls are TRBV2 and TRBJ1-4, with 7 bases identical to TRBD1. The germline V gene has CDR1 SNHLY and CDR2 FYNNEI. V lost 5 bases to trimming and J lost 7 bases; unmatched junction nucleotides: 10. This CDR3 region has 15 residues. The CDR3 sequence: CASSRLRDSGEKLFF. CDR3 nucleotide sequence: TGTGCCAGCAGTCGACTCCGGGACAGTGGTGAAAAACTGTTTTTT.

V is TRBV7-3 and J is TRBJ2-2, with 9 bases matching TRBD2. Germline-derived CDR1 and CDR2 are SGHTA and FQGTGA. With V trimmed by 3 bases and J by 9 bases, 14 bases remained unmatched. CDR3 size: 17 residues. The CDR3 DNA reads TGTGCCAGCAGCTTGGGGCGAGCGGGGGGCCTCTCCAGGGAGCTGTTTTTT. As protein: CASSLGRAGGLSRELFF.

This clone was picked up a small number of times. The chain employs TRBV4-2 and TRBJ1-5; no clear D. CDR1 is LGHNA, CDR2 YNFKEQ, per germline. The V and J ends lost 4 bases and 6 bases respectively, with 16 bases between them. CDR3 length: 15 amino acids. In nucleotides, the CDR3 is TGTGCCAGCAGCCGCCAGCGCGAGGGTGGTCAGCCCCAGCATTTT. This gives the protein CASSRQREGGQPQHF.